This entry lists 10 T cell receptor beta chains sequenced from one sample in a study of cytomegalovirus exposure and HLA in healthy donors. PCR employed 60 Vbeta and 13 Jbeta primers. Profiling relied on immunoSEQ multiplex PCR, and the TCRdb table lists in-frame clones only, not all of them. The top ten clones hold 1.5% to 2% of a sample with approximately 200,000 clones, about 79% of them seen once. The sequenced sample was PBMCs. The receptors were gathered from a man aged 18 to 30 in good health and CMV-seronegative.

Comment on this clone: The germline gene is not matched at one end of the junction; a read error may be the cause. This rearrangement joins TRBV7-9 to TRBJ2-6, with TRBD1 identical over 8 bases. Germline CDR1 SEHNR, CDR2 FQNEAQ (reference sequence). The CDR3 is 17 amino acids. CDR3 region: CANSVRDRGSGANVLTF. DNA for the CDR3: TGTGCCAACAGCGTTCGAGACAGGGGCTCTGGGGCCAACGTCCTGACTTTC.

The CDR3 is CASRTGTGLLGGYTF. CDR3 coding DNA: TGCGCCAGCAGGACCGGGACAGGGTTATTAGGGGGCTACACCTTC. J is TRBJ1-2 and V is TRBV10-2, with 9 positions matching TRBD1. Germline assignment: CDR1 WSHSY and CDR2 SAAADI. J lost 8 bases, V lost 6 bases, and 13 bases had no gene match. This CDR3 has 15 amino acids.

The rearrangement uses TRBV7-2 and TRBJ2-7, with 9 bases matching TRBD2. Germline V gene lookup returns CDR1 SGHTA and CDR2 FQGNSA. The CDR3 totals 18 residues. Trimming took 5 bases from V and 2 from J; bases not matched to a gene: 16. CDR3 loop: CASSALTVSGGITYEQYF. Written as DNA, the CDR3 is TGTGCCAGCAGCGCCCTGACGGTTAGCGGGGGAATAACCTACGAGCAGTACTTC.

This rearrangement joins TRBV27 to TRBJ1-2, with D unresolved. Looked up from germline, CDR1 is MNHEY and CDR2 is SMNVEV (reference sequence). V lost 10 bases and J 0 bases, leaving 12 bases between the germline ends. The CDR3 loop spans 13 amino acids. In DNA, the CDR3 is TGTGCCATCCGCGGAGGTTCTAACTATGGCTACACCTTC. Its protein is CAIRGGSNYGYTF.

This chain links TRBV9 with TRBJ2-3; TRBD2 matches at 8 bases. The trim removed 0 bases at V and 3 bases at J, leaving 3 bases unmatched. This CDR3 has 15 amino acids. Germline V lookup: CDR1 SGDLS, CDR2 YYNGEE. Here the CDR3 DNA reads TGTGCCAGCAGCGTAGTGGGCGGGAGGACAGATACGCAGTATTTT. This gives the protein CASSVVGGRTDTQYF.

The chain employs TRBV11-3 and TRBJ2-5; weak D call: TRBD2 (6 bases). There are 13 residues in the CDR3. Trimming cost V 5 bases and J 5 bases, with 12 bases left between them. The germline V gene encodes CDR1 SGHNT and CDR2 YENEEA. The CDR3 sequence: CASSTRLGETQYF. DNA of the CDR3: TGTGCCAGCAGCACGCGACTAGGGGAGACCCAGTACTTC.

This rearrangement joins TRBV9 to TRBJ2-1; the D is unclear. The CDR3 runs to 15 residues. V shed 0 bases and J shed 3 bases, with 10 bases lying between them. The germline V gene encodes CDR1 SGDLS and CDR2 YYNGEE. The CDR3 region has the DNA TGTGCCAGCAGCGTAGACGGTGGTGGCTACAATGAGCAGTTCTTC. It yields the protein CASSVDGGGYNEQFF.

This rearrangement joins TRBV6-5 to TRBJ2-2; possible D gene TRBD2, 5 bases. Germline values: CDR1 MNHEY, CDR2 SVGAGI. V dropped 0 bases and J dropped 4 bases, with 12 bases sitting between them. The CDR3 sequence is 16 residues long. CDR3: CASSYSTGSRTGELFF. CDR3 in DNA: TGTGCCAGCAGTTACTCGACGGGAAGCCGCACCGGGGAGCTGTTTTTT.

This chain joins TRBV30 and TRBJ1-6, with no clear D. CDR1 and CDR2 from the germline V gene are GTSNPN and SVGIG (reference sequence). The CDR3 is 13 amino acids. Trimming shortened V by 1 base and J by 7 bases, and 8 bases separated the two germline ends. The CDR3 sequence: CAWSGGWNSPLHF. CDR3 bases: TGTGCCTGGAGTGGCGGCTGGAATTCACCCCTCCACTTT.

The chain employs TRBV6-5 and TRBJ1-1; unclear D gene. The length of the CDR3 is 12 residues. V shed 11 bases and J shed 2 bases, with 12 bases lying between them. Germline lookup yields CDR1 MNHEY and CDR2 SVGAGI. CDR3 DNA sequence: TGTGCCTCCTGGCGGCTAAACACTGAAGCTTTCTTT. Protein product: CASWRLNTEAFF.